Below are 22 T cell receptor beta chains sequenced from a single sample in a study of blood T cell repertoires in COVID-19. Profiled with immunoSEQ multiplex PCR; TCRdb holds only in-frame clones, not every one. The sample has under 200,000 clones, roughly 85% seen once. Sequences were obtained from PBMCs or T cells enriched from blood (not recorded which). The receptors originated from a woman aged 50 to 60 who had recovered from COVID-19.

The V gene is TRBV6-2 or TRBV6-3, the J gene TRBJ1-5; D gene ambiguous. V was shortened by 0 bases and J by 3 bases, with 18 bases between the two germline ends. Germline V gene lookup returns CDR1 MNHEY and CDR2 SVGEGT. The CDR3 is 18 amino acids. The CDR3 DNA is TGTGCCAGCAGTTACTCATCGAGTCTGCCGGGATTCAATCAGCCCCAGCATTTT. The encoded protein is CASSYSSSLPGFNQPQHF.

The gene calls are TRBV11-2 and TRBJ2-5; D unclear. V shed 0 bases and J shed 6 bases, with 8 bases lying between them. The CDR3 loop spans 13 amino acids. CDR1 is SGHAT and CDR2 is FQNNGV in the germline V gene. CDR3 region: CASSLDPIQTQYF. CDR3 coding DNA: TGTGCCAGCAGCTTAGATCCTATTCAGACCCAGTACTTC.

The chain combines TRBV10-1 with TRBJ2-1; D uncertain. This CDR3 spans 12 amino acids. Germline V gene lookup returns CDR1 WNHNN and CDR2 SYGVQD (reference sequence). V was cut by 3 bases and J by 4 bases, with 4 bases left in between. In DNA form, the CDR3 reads TGCGCCAGCAGTGATTTATACAATGAGCAGTTCTTC. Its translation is CASSDLYNEQFF.

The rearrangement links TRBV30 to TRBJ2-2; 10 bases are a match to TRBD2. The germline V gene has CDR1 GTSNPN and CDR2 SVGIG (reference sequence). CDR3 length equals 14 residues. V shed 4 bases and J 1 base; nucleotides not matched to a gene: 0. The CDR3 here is CAWIAGGNTGELFF. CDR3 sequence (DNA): TGTGCCTGGATAGCGGGAGGGAACACCGGGGAGCTGTTTTTT.

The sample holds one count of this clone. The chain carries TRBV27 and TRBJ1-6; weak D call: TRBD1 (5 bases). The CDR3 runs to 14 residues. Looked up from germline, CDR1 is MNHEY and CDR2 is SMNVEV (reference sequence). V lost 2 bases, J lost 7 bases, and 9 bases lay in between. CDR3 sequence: CASSLQTANSPLHF. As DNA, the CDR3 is TGTGCCAGCAGTTTACAGACAGCCAATTCACCCCTCCACTTT.

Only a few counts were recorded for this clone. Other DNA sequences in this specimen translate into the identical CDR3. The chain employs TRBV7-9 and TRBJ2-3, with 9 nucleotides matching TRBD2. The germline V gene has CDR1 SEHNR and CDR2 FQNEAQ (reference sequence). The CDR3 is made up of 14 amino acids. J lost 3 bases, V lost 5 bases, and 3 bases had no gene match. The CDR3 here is CASSPSGGTDTQYF. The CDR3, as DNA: TGTGCCAGCAGCCCGAGCGGGGGGACAGATACGCAGTATTTT.

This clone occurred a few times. CDR3 DNA: TGTGCCAGCAGCCTATCTAGCGAGAACACCGGGGAGCTGTTTTTT. This encodes CASSLSSENTGELFF. The chain carries TRBV7-3 and TRBJ2-2; perhaps TRBD2 as D (6 bases). Germline-derived CDR1 and CDR2 are SGHTA and FQGTGA. The CDR3 extends over 15 amino acids. Trimming shortened V by 5 bases and J by 1 base, and 11 bases separated the two germline ends.

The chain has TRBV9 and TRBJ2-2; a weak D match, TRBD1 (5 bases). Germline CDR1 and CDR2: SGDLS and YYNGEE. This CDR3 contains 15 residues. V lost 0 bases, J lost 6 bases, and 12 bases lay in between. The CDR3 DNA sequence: TGTGCCAGCAGCGTAGTGCAGGGTGGCGCCGGGGAGCTGTTTTTT. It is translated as CASSVVQGGAGELFF.

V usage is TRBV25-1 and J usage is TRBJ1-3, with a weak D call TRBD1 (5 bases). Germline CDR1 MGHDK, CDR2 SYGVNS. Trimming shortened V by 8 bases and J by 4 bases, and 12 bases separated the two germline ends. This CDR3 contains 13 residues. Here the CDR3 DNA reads TGTGCCAGCGGAAGGGACTCAGGAAACACCATATATTTT. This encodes CASGRDSGNTIYF.

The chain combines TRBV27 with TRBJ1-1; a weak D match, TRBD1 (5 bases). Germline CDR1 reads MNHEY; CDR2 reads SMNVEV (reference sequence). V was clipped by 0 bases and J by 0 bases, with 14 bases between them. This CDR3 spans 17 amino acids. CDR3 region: CASSLSPLTEMNTEAFF. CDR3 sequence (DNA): TGTGCCAGCAGTTTATCGCCCTTGACAGAGATGAACACTGAAGCTTTCTTT.

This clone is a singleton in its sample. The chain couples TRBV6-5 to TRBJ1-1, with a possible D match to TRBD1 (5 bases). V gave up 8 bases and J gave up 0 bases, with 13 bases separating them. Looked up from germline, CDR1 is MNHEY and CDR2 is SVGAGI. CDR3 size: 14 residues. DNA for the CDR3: TGTGCCAGCGGAGACAGTTTCATGAACACTGAAGCTTTCTTT. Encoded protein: CASGDSFMNTEAFF.

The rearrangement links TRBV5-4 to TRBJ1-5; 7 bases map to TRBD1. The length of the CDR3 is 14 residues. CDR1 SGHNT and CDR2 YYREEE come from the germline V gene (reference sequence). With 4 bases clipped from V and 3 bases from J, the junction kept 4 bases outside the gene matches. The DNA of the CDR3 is TGTGCCAGCAGCGTTGACAGGGACAATCAGCCCCAGCATTTT. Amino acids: CASSVDRDNQPQHF.

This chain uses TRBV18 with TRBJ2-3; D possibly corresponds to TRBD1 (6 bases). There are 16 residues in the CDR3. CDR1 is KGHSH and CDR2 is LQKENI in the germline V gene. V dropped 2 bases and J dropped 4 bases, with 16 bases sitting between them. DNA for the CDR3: TGTGCCAGCTCACCAGTAGTACAGGGTGGTTCAGATACGCAGTATTTT. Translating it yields CASSPVVQGGSDTQYF.

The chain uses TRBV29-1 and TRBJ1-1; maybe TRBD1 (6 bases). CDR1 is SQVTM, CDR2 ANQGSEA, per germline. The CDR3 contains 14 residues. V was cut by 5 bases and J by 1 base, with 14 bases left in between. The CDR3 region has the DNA TGCAGCGTTAACCCTAGAGGGGGGAACACTGAAGCTTTCTTT. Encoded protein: CSVNPRGGNTEAFF.

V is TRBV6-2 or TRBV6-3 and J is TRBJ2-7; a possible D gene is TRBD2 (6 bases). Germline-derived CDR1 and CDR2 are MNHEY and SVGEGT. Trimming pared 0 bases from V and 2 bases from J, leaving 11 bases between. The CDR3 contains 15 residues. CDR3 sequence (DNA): TGTGCCAGCAGTTACTCGGGACTCCGCCCCTACGAGCAGTACGTC. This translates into CASSYSGLRPYEQYV.

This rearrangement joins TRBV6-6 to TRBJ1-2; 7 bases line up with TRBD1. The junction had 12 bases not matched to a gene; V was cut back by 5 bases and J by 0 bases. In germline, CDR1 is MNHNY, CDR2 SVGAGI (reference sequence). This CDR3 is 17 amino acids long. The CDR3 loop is CASSRKTGVTTNYGYTF. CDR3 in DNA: TGTGCCAGCAGTCGCAAAACAGGGGTCACTACTAACTATGGCTACACCTTC.

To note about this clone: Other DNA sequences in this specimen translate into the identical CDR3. The CDR3 nucleotides read TGTGCCAGCAGTTTTCAGGGTTATGAGCAGTTCTTC. Its translation: CASSFQGYEQFF. V and J are TRBV12-3 or TRBV12-4 and TRBJ2-1; D may be TRBD1 (5 bases). CDR3 length: 12 residues. V lost 3 bases and J lost 8, with 8 bases in between.

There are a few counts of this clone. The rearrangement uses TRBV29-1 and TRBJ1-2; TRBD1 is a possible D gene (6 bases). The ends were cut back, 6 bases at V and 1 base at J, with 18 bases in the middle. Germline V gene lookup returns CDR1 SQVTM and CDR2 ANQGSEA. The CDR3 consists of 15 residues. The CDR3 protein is CSVRTATQYNYGYTF. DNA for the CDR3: TGCAGCGTAAGGACAGCGACCCAATATAACTATGGCTACACCTTC.

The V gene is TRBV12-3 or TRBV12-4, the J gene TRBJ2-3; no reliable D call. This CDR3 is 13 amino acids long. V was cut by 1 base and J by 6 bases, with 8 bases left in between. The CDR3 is CASSLDSPDTQYF. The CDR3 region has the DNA TGTGCCAGCAGTTTAGACAGTCCCGATACGCAGTATTTT.

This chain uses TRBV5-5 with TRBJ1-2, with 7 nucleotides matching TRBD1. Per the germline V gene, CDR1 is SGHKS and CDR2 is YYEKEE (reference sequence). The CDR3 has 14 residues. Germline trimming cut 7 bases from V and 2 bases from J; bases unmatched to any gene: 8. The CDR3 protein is CASARGYGNYGYTF. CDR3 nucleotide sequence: TGTGCCAGCGCCAGGGGGTACGGAAACTATGGCTACACCTTC.

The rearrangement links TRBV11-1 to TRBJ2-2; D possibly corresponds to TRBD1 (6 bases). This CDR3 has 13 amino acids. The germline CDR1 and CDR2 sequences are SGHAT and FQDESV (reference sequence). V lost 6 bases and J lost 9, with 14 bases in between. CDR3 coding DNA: TGTGCCAGCAGTGTGGGGGCTGGACGGGAGCTGTTTTTT. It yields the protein CASSVGAGRELFF.

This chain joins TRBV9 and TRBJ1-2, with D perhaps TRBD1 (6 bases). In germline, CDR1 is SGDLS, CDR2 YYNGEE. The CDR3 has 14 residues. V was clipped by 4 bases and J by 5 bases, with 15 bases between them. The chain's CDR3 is CASSYRGGGYGYTF. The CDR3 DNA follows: TGTGCCAGCAGCTACCGGGGAGGGGGATATGGCTACACCTTC.